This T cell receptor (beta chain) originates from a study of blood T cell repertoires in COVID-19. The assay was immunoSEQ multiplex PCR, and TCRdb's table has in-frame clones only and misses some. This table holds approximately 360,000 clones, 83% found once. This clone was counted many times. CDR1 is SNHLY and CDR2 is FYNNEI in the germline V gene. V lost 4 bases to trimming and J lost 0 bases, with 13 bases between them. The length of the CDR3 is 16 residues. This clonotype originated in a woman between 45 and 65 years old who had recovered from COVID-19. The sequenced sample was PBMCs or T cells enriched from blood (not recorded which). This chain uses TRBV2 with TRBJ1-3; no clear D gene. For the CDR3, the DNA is TGTGCCAGCAGTGGAACAGCTCGTATCTCTGGAAACACCATATATTTT. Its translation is CASSGTARISGNTIYF.